This T cell receptor (beta chain) originates from a study of T-cell memory formation after mild COVID-19. Whole-study context: Most TCR clusters belonged to a single donor.

Study-wide results and limits: Several responding clones turned up in pre-infection memory, indicating that cross-reactive memory may have taken part. Contracting CD4+ clones were located mainly in CM and EM, and CD8+ clones in EMRA.

The CDR3 spans 13 residues. The V and J ends lost 2 bases and 3 bases respectively, with 7 bases between them. Germline V gene sequence: CDR1 SGHDN, CDR2 FVKESK. This clonotype has a count of ten or more. Its matching antigen is unknown. TCRalpha and TCRbeta libraries used 5'RACE with constant-segment primers and UMIs. A single record per CDR3 protein comes from TCRdb applying MiXCR to the 5' RACE reads. The sample holds 100,000 to 140,000 distinct CDR3 sequences; 14% are singletons and the top ten take around two fifths. The rearrangement joins TRBV14 to TRBJ2-5; D not resolved. The material sequenced was PBMCs or a T cell subset sorted from them (not recorded which). The receptor's source is a man aged 18 to 29 who had mild COVID-19 (a few samples of this study predate the infection). Cell type and time point are not known. The CDR3: CASSQLPEETQYF. DNA for the CDR3: TGTGCCAGCAGCCAACTCCCCGAAGAGACCCAGTACTTC.